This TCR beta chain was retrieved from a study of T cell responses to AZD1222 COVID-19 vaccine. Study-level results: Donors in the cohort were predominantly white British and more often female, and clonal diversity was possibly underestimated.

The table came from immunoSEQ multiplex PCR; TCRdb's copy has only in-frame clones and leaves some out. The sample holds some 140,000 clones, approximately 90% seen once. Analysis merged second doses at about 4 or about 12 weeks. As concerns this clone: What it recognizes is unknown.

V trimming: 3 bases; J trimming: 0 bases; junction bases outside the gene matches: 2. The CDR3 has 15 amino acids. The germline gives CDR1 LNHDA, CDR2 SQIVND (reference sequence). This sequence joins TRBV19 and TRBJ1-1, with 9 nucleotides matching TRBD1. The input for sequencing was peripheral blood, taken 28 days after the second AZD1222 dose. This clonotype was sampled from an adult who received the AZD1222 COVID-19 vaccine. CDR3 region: CASSITGGLNTEAFF. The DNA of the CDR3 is TGTGCCAGTAGTATTACAGGGGGCTTGAACACTGAAGCTTTCTTT.